One sample yielded the 12 T cell receptor beta chains listed below, sequenced in a study of molecular identifiers for immune sequencing clone quantification. Via MiXCR, TCRdb re-called the PCR reads, giving one row per CDR3 protein. Of tens of thousands of distinct CDR3 sequences detected, about a sixth appear once; the ten largest clones hold about 1.5%. Sequenced input: naive CD8+ T cells from blood, with Jurkat cell RNA spiked in. The subset was: FACS-sorted CD8+CD4-CCR7+CD45RA+ naive T cells. These receptors were obtained from a human donor in good health. Some libraries in this study had Jurkat cell RNA spiked in.

Notes on this clonotype: This may be a read error, as it is one base from a much larger clone. The gene calls are TRBV20-1 and TRBJ2-5; 7 bases map to TRBD1. This CDR3 is 13 amino acids long. Germline V gives CDR1 DFQATT, CDR2 SNEGSKA (reference sequence). Trimming cost V 5 bases and J 4 bases; bases outside gene matches: 7. CDR3 in amino acids: CSAGQGERETQYF. CDR3 in DNA: TGCAGTGCTGGTCAGGGGGAGCGAGAGACCCAGTACTTC.

The rearrangement joins TRBV12-3 or TRBV12-4 to TRBJ2-2; possible D gene TRBD2, 5 bases. V was pared by 5 bases and J by 4 bases, with 14 bases between. This CDR3 spans 15 amino acids. CDR3 nucleotides: TGTGCCAGCAGTGATAGGTACGGAGGCACCGGGGAGCTGTTTTTT. Translating it yields CASSDRYGGTGELFF.

The CDR3 region has the DNA TGTGCCAGCAGTGAAAGGTCAGGATCTGGAAACACCATATATTTT. This gives the protein CASSERSGSGNTIYF. J is TRBJ1-3 and V is TRBV6-4; no definite D call. The CDR3 is 15 residues long. V lost 3 bases and J lost 1, with 10 bases in between. CDR1 is MRHNA, CDR2 SNTAGT, per germline.

This clonotype was seen many times. The rearrangement joins TRBV6-2 or TRBV6-3 to TRBJ2-7, with D perhaps TRBD1 (6 bases). The germline CDR1 and CDR2 sequences are MNHEY and SVGEGT. V lost 7 bases to trimming and J lost 5 bases, with 9 bases between them. The CDR3 contains 11 residues. CDR3 DNA: TGTGCCAGCACCCAGGGGAACGAGCAGTACTTC. It translates to CASTQGNEQYF.

This clonotype was found many times. The rearrangement uses TRBV6-6 and TRBJ2-7; the match to TRBD2 covers 8 bases. V lost 5 bases, J lost 4 bases, and 10 bases stayed unmatched. CDR3 length: 15 amino acids. The germline V gene has CDR1 MNHNY and CDR2 SVGAGI (reference sequence). CDR3 coding DNA: TGTGCCAGCAGTGGGGTCCAGCGGGAGTTTTACGAGCAGTACTTC. It is translated as CASSGVQREFYEQYF.

Notes on this clonotype: This could be a read error, since a much larger clone is one nucleotide away. The rearrangement joins TRBV28 to TRBJ2-1, with D possibly matching TRBD2 (5 bases). This CDR3 has 13 amino acids. Looked up from germline, CDR1 is MDHEN and CDR2 is SYDVKM. With 6 bases removed from V and 9 bases from J, the gap between germline ends came to 15 bases. Here the CDR3 DNA reads TGTGCCAGCAGGATGACTAACGGTGGTGAGCAGTTCTTC. Translated: CASRMTNGGEQFF.

In this sample, this clonotype turned up a few times. The CDR3 end shows no conserved phenylalanine or tryptophan, and so a read error is likely. The chain uses TRBV9 and TRBJ2-7; D gene ambiguous. Germline values: CDR1 SGDLS, CDR2 YYNGEE. V was shortened by 6 bases and J by 0 bases, with 10 bases between the two germline ends. The length of the CDR3 is 13 residues. CDR3: CASNPDGSYEQYL. Written as DNA, the CDR3 is TGTGCCAGCAACCCGGACGGCTCCTACGAGCAGTACCTC.

This clonotype was observed at least ten times. The chain uses TRBV27 and TRBJ2-7, with D unresolved. The CDR3 totals 14 residues. V shed 5 bases and J shed 6 bases, with 17 bases lying between them. Germline lookup yields CDR1 MNHEY and CDR2 SMNVEV (reference sequence). The CDR3 region is CASSPTYGSGEQYF. The CDR3 nucleotides are TGTGCCAGCAGTCCCACATACGGATCGGGCGAGCAGTACTTC.

This clonotype was seen at least ten times. V gene TRBV20-1 combines with J gene TRBJ2-7; D might be TRBD2 (6 bases). Trimming took off 5 bases at V and 0 bases at J, with 14 bases between the two ends. CDR1 is DFQATT, CDR2 SNEGSKA, per germline (reference sequence). The CDR3 consists of 14 residues. CDR3 loop: CSAGGGGSSYEQYF. CDR3 nucleotides: TGCAGTGCTGGGGGAGGCGGAAGCTCCTACGAGCAGTACTTC.

Of note for this clonotype: A much larger clone sits a single nucleotide away, making a read error possible. This chain uses TRBV5-1 with TRBJ2-7; D uncertain. CDR1 is SGHRS and CDR2 is YFSETQ in the germline V gene. There are 14 residues in the CDR3. CDR3 DNA sequence: TGCGCCAGCATCTTGGCCATTGGGGCCTACGAGCAGTACTTC. Protein sequence: CASILAIGAYEQYF.

With regard to this clonotype: This may arise from a read error, as a much more abundant clone is one base away. This chain connects TRBV7-8 to TRBJ1-1; the D gene is possibly TRBD1 (5 bases). V lost 3 bases and J 0 bases, leaving 17 bases between the germline ends. Germline loops: CDR1 SGHVS, CDR2 FQNEAQ. CDR3 length: 17 residues. The chain's CDR3 is CASSFGRAGSMNTEAFF. CDR3 DNA: TGTGCCAGCAGCTTTGGGAGGGCAGGGTCCATGAACACTGAAGCTTTCTTT.

This clonotype appeared a few times. The chain has TRBV28 and TRBJ2-7; D gene ambiguous. Trimming left V 8 bases short and J 2 bases short, with 13 bases between. The CDR3 covers 13 residues. CDR1 is MDHEN and CDR2 is SYDVKM in the germline V gene. The CDR3 DNA sequence: TGTGCCAGCGCGGTAGGGCTAGCCTACGAGCAGTACTTC. This translates into CASAVGLAYEQYF.